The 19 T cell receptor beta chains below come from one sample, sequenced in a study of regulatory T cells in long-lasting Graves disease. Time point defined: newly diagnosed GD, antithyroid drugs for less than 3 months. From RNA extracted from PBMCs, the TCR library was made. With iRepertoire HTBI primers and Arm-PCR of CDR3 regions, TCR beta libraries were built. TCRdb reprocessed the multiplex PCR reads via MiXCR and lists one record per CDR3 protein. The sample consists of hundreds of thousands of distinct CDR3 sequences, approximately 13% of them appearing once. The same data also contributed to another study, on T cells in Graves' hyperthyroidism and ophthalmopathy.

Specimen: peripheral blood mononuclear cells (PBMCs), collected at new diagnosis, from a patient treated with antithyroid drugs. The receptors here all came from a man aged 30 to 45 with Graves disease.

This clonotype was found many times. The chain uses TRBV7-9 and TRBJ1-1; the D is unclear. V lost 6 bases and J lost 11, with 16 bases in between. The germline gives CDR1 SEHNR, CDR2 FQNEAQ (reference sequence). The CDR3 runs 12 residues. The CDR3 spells CASSKMDPRAFF. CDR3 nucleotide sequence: TGTGCCAGCAGTAAAATGGACCCTAGGGCTTTCTTT.

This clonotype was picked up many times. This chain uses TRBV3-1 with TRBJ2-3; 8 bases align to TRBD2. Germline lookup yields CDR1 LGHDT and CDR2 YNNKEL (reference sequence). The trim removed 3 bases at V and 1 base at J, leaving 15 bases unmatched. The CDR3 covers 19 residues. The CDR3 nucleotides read TGTGCCAGCAGCCAGGGATCCAGGGGAGCGGGACTAGGCACAGATACGCAGTATTTT. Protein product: CASSQGSRGAGLGTDTQYF.

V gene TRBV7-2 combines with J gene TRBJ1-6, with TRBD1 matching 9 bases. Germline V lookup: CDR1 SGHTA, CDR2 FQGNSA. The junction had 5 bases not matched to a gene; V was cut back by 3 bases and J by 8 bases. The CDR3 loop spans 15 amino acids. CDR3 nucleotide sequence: TGTGCCAGCAGCTTCCGGGACAGGGTTGATTCACCCCTCCACTTT. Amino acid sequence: CASSFRDRVDSPLHF. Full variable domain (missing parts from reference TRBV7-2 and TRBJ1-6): GAGVSQSPSNKVTEKGKDVELRCDPISGHTALYWYRQSLGQGLEFLIYFQGNSAPDKSGLPSDRFSAERTGGSVSTLTIQRTQQEDSAVYLCASSFRDRVDSPLHFGNGTRLTVT.

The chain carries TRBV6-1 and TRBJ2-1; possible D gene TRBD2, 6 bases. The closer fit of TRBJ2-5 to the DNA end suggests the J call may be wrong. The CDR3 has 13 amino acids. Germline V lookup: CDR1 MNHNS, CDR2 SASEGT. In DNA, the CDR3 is TGTGCCAGCACTGGGCGGGGTCAAAAGACCCAGTACTTC. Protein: CASTGRGQKTQYF.

The CDR3 bases are TGTGCCAGCAGCTTAGGCGGGAGGGCCTACGAGACGCAGTATTTT. This translates into CASSLGGRAYETQYF. The chain uses TRBV11-2 and TRBJ2-3, with TRBD2 matching 9 bases. CDR1 and CDR2 (germline): SGHAT, FQNNGV. Unmatched junction bases numbered 8, after V lost 1 base and J lost 9 bases. The CDR3 is made up of 15 amino acids.

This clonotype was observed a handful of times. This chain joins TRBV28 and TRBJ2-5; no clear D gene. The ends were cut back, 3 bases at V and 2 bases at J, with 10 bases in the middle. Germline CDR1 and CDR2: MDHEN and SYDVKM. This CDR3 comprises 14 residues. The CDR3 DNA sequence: TGTGCCAGCAGTTTCACGGGTCGACAAGAGACCCAGTACTTC. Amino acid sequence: CASSFTGRQETQYF.

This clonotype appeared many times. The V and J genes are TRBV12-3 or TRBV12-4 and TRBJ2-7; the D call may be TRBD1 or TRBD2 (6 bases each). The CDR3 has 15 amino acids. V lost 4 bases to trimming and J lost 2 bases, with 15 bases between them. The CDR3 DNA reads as TGTGCCAGCAGTTCCCTTGGCGGGGACACCTACGAGCAGTACTTC. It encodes CASSSLGGDTYEQYF.

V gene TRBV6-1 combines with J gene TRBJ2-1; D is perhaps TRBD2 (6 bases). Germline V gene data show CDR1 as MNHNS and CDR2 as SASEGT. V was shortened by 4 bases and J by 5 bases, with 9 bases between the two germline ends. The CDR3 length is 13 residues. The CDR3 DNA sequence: TGTGCCAGCAGTGCGGGAGAAAACAATGAGCAGTTCTTC. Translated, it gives CASSAGENNEQFF.

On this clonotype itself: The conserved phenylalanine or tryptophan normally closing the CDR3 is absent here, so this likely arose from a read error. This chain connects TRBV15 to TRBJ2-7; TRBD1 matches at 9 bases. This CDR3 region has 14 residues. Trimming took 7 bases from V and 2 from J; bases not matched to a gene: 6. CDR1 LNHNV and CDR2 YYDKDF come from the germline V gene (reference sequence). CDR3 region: CATTERTGAYEQYL. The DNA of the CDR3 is TGTGCCACCACCGAACGGACAGGGGCCTACGAGCAGTACCTC.

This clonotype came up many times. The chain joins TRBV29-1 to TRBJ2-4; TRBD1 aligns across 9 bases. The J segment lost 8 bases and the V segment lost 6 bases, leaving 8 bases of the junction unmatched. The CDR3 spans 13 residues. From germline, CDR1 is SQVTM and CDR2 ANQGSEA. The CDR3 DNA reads TGCAGCGTAGATACAGGGGGCGCGGACATTCAGTACTTC. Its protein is CSVDTGGADIQYF.

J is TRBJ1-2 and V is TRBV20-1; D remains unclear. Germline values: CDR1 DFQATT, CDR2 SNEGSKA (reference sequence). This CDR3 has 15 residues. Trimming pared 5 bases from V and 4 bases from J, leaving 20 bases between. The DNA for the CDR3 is TGCAGTGCTCCTGGCTTGGGCAGTGTCGGCTATGGCTACACCTTC. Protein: CSAPGLGSVGYGYTF.

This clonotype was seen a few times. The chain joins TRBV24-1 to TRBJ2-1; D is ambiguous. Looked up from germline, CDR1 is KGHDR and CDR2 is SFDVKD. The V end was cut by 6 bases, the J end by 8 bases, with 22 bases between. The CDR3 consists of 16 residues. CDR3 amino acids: CATSSPSFTLQYEQFF. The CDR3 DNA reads TGTGCCACCAGTTCACCTAGTTTTACTCTACAGTATGAGCAGTTCTTC.

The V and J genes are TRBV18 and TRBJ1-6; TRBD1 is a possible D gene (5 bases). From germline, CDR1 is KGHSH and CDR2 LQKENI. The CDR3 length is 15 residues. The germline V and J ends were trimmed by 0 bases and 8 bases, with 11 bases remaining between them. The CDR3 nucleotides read TGTGCCAGCTCACCACCGGCGGTAGGGGATTCACCCCTCCACTTT. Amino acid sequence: CASSPPAVGDSPLHF.

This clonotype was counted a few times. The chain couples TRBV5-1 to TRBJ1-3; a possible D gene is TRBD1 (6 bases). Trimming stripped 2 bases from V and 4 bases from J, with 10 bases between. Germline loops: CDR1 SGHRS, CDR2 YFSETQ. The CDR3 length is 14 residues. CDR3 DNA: TGCGCCAGCAGCTTCGGGGGGCTCGGAAACACCATATATTTT. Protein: CASSFGGLGNTIYF.

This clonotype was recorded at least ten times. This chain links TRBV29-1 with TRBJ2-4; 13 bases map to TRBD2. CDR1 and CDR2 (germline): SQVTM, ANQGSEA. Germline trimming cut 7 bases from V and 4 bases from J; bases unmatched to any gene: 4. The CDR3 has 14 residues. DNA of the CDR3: TGCAGCGGTGGGACTAGCGGGATAAAAAACATTCAGTACTTC. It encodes CSGGTSGIKNIQYF.

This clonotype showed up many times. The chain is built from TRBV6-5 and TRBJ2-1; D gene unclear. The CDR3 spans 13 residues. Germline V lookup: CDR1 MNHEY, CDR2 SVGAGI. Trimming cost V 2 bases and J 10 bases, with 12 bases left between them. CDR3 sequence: CASSYRMGNEQFF. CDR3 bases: TGTGCCAGCAGTTACCGGATGGGGAACGAGCAGTTCTTC.

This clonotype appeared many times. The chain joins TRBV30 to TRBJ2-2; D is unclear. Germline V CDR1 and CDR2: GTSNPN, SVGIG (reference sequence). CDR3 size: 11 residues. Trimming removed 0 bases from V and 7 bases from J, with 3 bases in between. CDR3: CAWSVVGELFF. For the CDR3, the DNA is TGTGCCTGGAGTGTGGTCGGGGAGCTGTTTTTT.

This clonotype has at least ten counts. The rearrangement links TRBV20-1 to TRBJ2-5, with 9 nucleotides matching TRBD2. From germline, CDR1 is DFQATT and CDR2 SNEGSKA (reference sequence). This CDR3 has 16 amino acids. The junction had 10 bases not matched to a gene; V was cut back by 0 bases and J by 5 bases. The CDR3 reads CSARDRVSGSTETQYF. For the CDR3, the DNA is TGCAGTGCTAGAGATCGGGTTAGCGGGAGTACGGAGACCCAGTACTTC.

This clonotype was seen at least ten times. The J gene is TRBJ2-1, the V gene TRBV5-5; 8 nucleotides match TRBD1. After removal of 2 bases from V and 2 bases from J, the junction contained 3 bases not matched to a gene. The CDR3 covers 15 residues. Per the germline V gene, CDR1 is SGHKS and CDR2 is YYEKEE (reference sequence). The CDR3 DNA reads TGTGCCAGCAGCTTAAGGACAGGGACCTACAATGAGCAGTTCTTC. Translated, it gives CASSLRTGTYNEQFF.